A selection of T cell receptor beta chains follows, all from one sample in a study of blood T cells in healthy people across ages. TCRdb processed the 5' RACE reads anew with MiXCR; each CDR3 protein has one entry. The sample has 800,000 to 1,300,000 distinct CDR3 sequences, around 27% seen once. The sample was also reused in another study, on T cells of mothers and their children.

What was sequenced was blood. Receptors were obtained from a girl aged 2-15 years in good health. Both conserved end residues are part of each CDR3. Fields, in order: V gene, clone size, J gene, D gene, CDR3 DNA, CDR3 protein. The D gene is left open where the match is weak. Not all rows give a size; the values are once, few, many and, for expanded clones, a class.

TRBV9	NA	TRBJ1-3	NA	TGTGCCAGCAGCGTAGCAGACAGTACTGGAAACACCATATATTTT	CASSVADSTGNTIYF
TRBV7-2	few	TRBJ1-2	NA	TGTGCCAGCAGCTTAATCTTAGGATCCTATGGCTACACCTTC	CASSLILGSYGYTF
TRBV10-3	NA	TRBJ2-5	TRBD2	TGTGCCATCAGTGAGTCATGGCGGGGGGACCAAGAGACCCAGTACTTC	CAISESWRGDQETQYF
TRBV12-3/TRBV12-4	once	TRBJ2-2	TRBD2	TGTGCCAGCAGCCCCCTAGCGGTCGTTGCCGGGGAGCTGTTTTTT	CASSPLAVVAGELFF
TRBV20-1	once	TRBJ1-4	NA	TGCAGTGCTAGAGATCTTTGGGATTCGAGGGGAAATGAAAAACTGTTTTTT	CSARDLWDSRGNEKLFF
TRBV20-1	NA	TRBJ1-6	NA	TGCAGTGCTAGAGATAAACAAATAAGTTATAATTCACCCCTCCACTTT	CSARDKQISYNSPLHF
TRBV28	NA	TRBJ2-7	TRBD1	TGTGCCAGCAGTTTACAGGGGGCTGTATGGGAGCAGTACTTC	CASSLQGAVWEQYF
TRBV20-1	few	TRBJ2-1	NA	TGCAGTGCTAGAGACAGGGCCTACAATGAGCAGTTCTTC	CSARDRAYNEQFF
TRBV4-2	NA	TRBJ2-5	NA	TGTGCCAGCAGCCAAGGATCAGCGCGGGAAGAGACCCAGTACTTC	CASSQGSAREETQYF
TRBV5-1	few	TRBJ1-6	TRBD1	TGCGCCAGCAGCTTCGCGCCCGGGACAGGGGGAGGTGATAATTCACCCCTCCACTTT	CASSFAPGTGGGDNSPLHF
TRBV12-3/TRBV12-4	NA	TRBJ2-7	NA	TGTGCCAGCAGGCTCAGGGGAAGTGGGTCCTACGAGCAGTACTTC	CASRLRGSGSYEQYF
TRBV10-2	NA	TRBJ2-5	NA	TGCGCCAGCAGTTTCGGCCCCCAGATATCGGAGACCCAGTACTTC	CASSFGPQISETQYF
TRBV29-1	NA	TRBJ1-2	NA	TGCAGCGTTGAACTGGGAAGAAACTATGGCTACACCTTC	CSVELGRNYGYTF
TRBV5-1	NA	TRBJ2-7	NA	TGCGCCAGCAGCTTGGGAGCTAACTCCTACGAGCAGTACTTC	CASSLGANSYEQYF
TRBV7-8	NA	TRBJ2-1	TRBD1	TGTGCCAGCAGCCTGATCACAGGGGGCTTGGATGAGCAGTTCTTC	CASSLITGGLDEQFF
TRBV9	NA	TRBJ2-3	NA	TGTGCCAGCAGCCCCCACGATACGCAGTATTTT	CASSPHDTQYF
TRBV10-3	NA	TRBJ2-3	NA	TGTGCCATCAGGACGGGGGAAAGCACAGATACGCAGTATTTT	CAIRTGESTDTQYF
TRBV12-3/TRBV12-4	NA	TRBJ1-2	NA	TGTGCCAGCAGTCCCTCGACAGTTGGCTACACCTTC	CASSPSTVGYTF
TRBV20-1	NA	TRBJ1-3	NA	TGCAGTGCTAGTGGGGGGAGAGGAAACACCATATATTTT	CSASGGRGNTIYF
TRBV6-5	many	TRBJ2-7	NA	TGTGCCAGCAGTTACTCCAGCAGCTATGAGCAGTACTTC	CASSYSSSYEQYF
TRBV24-1	NA	TRBJ2-5	NA	TGTGCCACTCTCCCACGAGAGACCCAGTACTTC	CATLPRETQYF
TRBV29-1	NA	TRBJ1-1	TRBD1	TGCAGCGCCCAGGACCGGGACAGAGCTGAAGCTTTCTTT	CSAQDRDRAEAFF
TRBV20-1	NA	TRBJ1-1	NA	TGCAGTGCTAGAAATGCCAGGGGGAACACTGAAGCTTTCTTT	CSARNARGNTEAFF
TRBV6-5	few	TRBJ2-3	NA	TGTGCCAGCAGTGATGGGCTGGCAGATACGCAGTATTTT	CASSDGLADTQYF
TRBV4-3	NA	TRBJ2-4	TRBD2	TGCGCCAGCAGCCAAGTTGGGGAGGGAAACATTCAGTACTTC	CASSQVGEGNIQYF
TRBV6-5	NA	TRBJ2-3	NA	TGTGCCAGCGGTCCAGACGCAGATACGCAGTATTTT	CASGPDADTQYF
TRBV7-3	once	TRBJ2-1	TRBD1	TGTGCCAGCAGCCATTCGACAGGGCGCCAACTCTACAATGAGCAGTTCTTC	CASSHSTGRQLYNEQFF
TRBV6-2/TRBV6-3	NA	TRBJ1-2	NA	TGTGCCCGACCAGAGGGGCCTATGGGCTACACCTTC	CARPEGPMGYTF
TRBV4-3	NA	TRBJ1-2	NA	TGCGCCACAAGGAGGATTCGGGGCTACACCTTC	CATRRIRGYTF
TRBV20-1	few	TRBJ2-1	TRBD1	TGCAGTGCATTCGGCAGGGGGTTGGGCAATGAGCAGTTCTTC	CSAFGRGLGNEQFF
TRBV28	NA	TRBJ1-1	NA	TGTGCCAGCAGTTTCATCAGGGGCCGGAACACTGAAGCTTTCTTT	CASSFIRGRNTEAFF
TRBV7-9	few	TRBJ1-1	NA	TGTGCCAACAGCGAATTCCGTCTCGGGGGGCCCACTGAAGCTTTCTTT	CANSEFRLGGPTEAFF
TRBV14	few	TRBJ1-2	NA	TGTGCCAGCAGCCAAGTTCCGGAACAGTTTGGCTACACCTTC	CASSQVPEQFGYTF
TRBV2	NA	TRBJ2-7	NA	TGTGCCAGCAGTGAAAAGAGAGGGTTCTACGAGCAGTACTTC	CASSEKRGFYEQYF
TRBV7-2	NA	TRBJ2-1	TRBD2	TGTGCCAGCAGCTTGGCCGGGACTAGCGTCCACAATGAGCAGTTCTTC	CASSLAGTSVHNEQFF
TRBV6-6	few	TRBJ2-7	NA	TGTGCCAGCACCCTGAATCAACAGGGTCCCGAGCAGTACTTC	CASTLNQQGPEQYF
TRBV6-5	NA	TRBJ2-7	NA	TGTGCCAGCAGTTTCGGGACAACCGGCCCTGAGCAGTACTTC	CASSFGTTGPEQYF
TRBV11-2	NA	TRBJ1-2	NA	TGTGCCAGCAGCTTCAGGGGAGGGACGACCTATGGCTACACCTTC	CASSFRGGTTYGYTF
TRBV7-9	NA	TRBJ1-2	NA	TGTGCCAGCAGCCACCGGGACCAACGGGGCTACACCTTC	CASSHRDQRGYTF
TRBV7-2	NA	TRBJ2-3	TRBD2	TGTGCCAGCAGCATACTAGCGGCAGATACGCAGTATTTT	CASSILAADTQYF
TRBV20-1	NA	TRBJ2-5	TRBD1	TGCAGTGCTTGGGACAGGGTGGGTGAGACCCAGTACTTC	CSAWDRVGETQYF
TRBV4-3	NA	TRBJ2-1	TRBD2	TGCGCCAGCAGCCAAGACCGGACTAGCGGGGCAAACAATGAGCAGTTCTTC	CASSQDRTSGANNEQFF
TRBV7-9	few	TRBJ1-1	NA	TGTGCCAGCACCGCCCCGAACGGGAACACTGAAGCTTTCTTT	CASTAPNGNTEAFF
TRBV6-5	few	TRBJ2-1	NA	TGTGCCAGCAATCCCGGGGAATTGCTTTTCAATGAGCAGTTCTTC	CASNPGELLFNEQFF
TRBV29-1	few	TRBJ2-5	NA	TGCAGCGTTACGGCCCTCCTAAGCGAGACCCAGTACTTC	CSVTALLSETQYF
TRBV24-1	NA	TRBJ1-2	NA	TGTGCCACCAGTGATTTGGGGCCGACCGGTAACTATGGCTACACCTTC	CATSDLGPTGNYGYTF
TRBV20-1	NA	TRBJ2-7	NA	TGCAGTGCTAGAGATCAGAGGGTCACCTACGAGCAGTACTTC	CSARDQRVTYEQYF
TRBV27	NA	TRBJ2-1	NA	TGTGCCAGCAGTTTGGAGGAGGGCTCCTACAATGAGCAGTTCTTC	CASSLEEGSYNEQFF
TRBV28	few	TRBJ1-3	TRBD1	TGTGCCAGCACCGGGACAGGGACTGGAAACACCATATATTTT	CASTGTGTGNTIYF
TRBV7-9	once	TRBJ1-4	NA	TGTGCCAGCAGCCCTCGCGGCCCAATCGATGAAAAACTGTTTTTT	CASSPRGPIDEKLFF
TRBV20-1	NA	TRBJ2-1	TRBD2	TGCAGTGCACCGCTAGCGGGGATCTACAATGAGCAGTTCTTC	CSAPLAGIYNEQFF
TRBV4-2	NA	TRBJ2-1	TRBD1	TGTGCCAGCAGCCTATTCAATTCGGCAGGGGGCAATGAGCAGTTCTTC	CASSLFNSAGGNEQFF
TRBV5-1	NA	TRBJ2-1	NA	TGCGCCAGCAGCTTGGAGGTGGGAAATACTGGCAATGAGCAGTTCTTC	CASSLEVGNTGNEQFF
TRBV29-1	few	TRBJ2-7	TRBD1	TGCAGCGTTGAAGATCGGTCAGGGGGTATCTACGAGCAGTACTTC	CSVEDRSGGIYEQYF
TRBV20-1	NA	TRBJ2-7	NA	TGCAGTGCTAGAGATTTAGCGGAAGCCTCCTACGAGCAGTACTTC	CSARDLAEASYEQYF